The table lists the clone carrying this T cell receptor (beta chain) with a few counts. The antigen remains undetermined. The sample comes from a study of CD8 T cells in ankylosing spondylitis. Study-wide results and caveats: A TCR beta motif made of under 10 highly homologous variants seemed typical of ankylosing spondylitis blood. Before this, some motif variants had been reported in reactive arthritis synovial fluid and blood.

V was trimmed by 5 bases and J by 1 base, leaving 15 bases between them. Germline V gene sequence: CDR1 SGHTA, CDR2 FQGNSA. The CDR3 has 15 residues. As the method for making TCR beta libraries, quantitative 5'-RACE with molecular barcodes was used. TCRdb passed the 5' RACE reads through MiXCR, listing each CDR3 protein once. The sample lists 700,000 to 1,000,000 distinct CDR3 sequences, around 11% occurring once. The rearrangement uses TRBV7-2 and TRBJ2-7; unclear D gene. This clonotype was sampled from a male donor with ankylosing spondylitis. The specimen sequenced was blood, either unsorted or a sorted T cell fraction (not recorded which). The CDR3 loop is CASSLKRDASYEQYF. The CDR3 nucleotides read TGTGCCAGCAGCCTGAAGCGCGACGCATCCTACGAGCAGTACTTC.